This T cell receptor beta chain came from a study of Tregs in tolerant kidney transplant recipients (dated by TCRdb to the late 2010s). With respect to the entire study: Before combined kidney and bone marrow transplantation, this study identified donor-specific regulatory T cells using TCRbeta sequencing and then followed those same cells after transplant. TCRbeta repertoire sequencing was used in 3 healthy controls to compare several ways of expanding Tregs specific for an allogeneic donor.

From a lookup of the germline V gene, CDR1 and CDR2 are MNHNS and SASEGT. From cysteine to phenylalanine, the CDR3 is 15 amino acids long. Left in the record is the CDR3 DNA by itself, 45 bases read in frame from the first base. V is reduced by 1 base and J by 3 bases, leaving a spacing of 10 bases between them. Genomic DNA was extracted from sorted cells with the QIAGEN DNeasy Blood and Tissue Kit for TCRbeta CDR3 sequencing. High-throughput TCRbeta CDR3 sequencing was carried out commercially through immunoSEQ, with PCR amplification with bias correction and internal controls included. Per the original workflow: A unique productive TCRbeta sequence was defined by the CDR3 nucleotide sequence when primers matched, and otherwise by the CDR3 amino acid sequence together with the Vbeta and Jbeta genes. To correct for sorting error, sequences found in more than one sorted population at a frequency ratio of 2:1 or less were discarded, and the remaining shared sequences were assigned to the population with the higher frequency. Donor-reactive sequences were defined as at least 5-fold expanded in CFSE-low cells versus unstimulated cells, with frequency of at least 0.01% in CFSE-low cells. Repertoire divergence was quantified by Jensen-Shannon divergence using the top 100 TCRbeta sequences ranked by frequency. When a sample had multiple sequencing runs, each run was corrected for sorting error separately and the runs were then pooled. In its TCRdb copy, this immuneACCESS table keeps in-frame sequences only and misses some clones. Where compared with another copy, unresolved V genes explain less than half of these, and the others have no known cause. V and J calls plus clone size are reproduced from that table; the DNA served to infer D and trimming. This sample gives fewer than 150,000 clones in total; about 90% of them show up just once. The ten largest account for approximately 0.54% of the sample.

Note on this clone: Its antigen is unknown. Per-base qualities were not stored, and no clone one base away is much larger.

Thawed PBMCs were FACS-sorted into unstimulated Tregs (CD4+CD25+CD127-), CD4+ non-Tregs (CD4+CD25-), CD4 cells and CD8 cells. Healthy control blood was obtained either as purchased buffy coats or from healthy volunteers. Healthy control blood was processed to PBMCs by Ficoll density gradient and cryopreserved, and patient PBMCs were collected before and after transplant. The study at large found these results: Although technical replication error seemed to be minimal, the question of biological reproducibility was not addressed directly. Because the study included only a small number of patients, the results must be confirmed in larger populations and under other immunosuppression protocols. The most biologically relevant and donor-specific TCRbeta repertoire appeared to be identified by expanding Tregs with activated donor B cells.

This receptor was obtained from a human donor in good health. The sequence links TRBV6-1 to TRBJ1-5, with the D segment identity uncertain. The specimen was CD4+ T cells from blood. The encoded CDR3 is CASSEVGGYNQPQHF. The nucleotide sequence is TGTGCCAGCAGTGAAGTGGGCGGCTACAATCAGCCCCAGCATTTT.